These T cell receptor beta chains were read from a single sample in a study of CD8 T cells in ankylosing spondylitis. One entry per CDR3 protein, called by TCRdb with MiXCR from the 5' RACE reads. The sample includes 50,000 to 70,000 distinct CDR3 sequences, roughly 6.2% of them seen just once. Sequencing was done on a sample of synovial fluid, either unsorted or a sorted T cell fraction (not recorded which). Every receptor here comes from a male donor with ankylosing spondylitis. CDR3s include the opening cysteine and the closing phenylalanine or tryptophan. Fields, in order: J gene, V gene, CDR3 protein.

>TRBJ1-1|TRBV7-2
CASSPNTGGTEAFF
>TRBJ2-1|TRBV29-1
CSVGGSQPARYNEQFF
>TRBJ1-3|TRBV6-5
CASSYSTESGNTIYF
>TRBJ2-4|TRBV4-2
CASSQAVPAAKNIQYF
>TRBJ2-1|TRBV7-3
CASSLSGGGGGSPRRSYNEQFF
>TRBJ1-1|TRBV19
CASSTYHGGEAFF
>TRBJ1-5|TRBV7-9
CASSLAEGFNQPQHF
>TRBJ2-4|TRBV25-1
CASSEQGRDIQYF
>TRBJ2-5|TRBV19
CASSIDWEETQYF
>TRBJ1-6|TRBV12-3/TRBV12-4
CASTRQGANSPLHF